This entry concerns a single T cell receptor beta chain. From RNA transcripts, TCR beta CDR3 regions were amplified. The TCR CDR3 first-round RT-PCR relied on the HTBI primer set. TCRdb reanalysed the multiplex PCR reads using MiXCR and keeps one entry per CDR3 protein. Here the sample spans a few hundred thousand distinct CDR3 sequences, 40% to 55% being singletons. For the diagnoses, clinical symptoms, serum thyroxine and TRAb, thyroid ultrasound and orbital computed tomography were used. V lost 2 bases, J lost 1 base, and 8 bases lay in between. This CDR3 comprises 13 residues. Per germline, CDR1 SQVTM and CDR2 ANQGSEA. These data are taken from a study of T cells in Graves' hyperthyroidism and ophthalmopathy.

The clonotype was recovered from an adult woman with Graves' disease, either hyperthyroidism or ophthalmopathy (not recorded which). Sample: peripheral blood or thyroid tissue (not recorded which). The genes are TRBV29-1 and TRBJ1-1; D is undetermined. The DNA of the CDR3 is TGCAGCGTTGAACGCGGCAGGAACACTGAAGCTTTCTTT. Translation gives CSVERGRNTEAFF.